Included here is one T cell receptor beta chain sequence, with context. V was trimmed by 6 bases and J by 2 bases, leaving 17 bases between them. This CDR3 region has 16 residues. From germline, CDR1 is WSHSY and CDR2 SAAADI. The sample originates from a study of cytomegalovirus exposure and HLA in healthy donors. Produced via immunoSEQ multiplex PCR; TCRdb's table is partial and in-frame only. In the table there are tens of thousands of clones, roughly 80% of which are singletons. The chain has TRBV10-2 and TRBJ2-1; a possible D gene is TRBD2 (5 bases). The TCR sequence derives from a woman in her late teens or twenties in good health and CMV-seropositive. Sample: PBMCs. CDR3 coding DNA: TGCGCCAGCAGCGAACGGACTCCCAGGCCCTACAATGAGCAGTTCTTC. Translation gives CASSERTPRPYNEQFF.